This TCR beta chain was sequenced in a study of cytomegalovirus exposure and HLA in healthy donors. The overall study: Tens of millions of unique TCR sequences came from HLA-typed donors in an early release. Genotyping showed roughly 76% of 398 donors falling in the Caucasian-associated ancestry cluster. General study findings and limits: A missense variant in DCLRE1C was later tied to TCR beta V- and J-gene trimming. TCR beta V segments were, for the most part, productive about 87% or about 30% of the time in an earlier analysis.

Turning to this clone: Its antigen is not known.

Primers for the PCR totalled 60 Vbeta and 13 Jbeta. The repertoire was sequenced with immunoSEQ multiplex PCR; TCRdb's copy has only in-frame clones and lacks some. The profile shows 150,000 or so clones, around 84% of them singletons. The sequencing input was PBMCs. The receptor comes from a woman aged 18-30 years in good health and CMV-seronegative.

The CDR3 DNA is TGTGCCAGCTCACCTAGACAGGCCAGCACAGATACGCAGTATTTT. Translation gives CASSPRQASTDTQYF. The V call is TRBV18, the J call TRBJ2-3; perhaps TRBD1 as D (6 bases). Germline assignment: CDR1 KGHSH and CDR2 LQKENI. Trimming pared 3 bases from V and 0 bases from J, leaving 10 bases between. This CDR3 has 15 amino acids.